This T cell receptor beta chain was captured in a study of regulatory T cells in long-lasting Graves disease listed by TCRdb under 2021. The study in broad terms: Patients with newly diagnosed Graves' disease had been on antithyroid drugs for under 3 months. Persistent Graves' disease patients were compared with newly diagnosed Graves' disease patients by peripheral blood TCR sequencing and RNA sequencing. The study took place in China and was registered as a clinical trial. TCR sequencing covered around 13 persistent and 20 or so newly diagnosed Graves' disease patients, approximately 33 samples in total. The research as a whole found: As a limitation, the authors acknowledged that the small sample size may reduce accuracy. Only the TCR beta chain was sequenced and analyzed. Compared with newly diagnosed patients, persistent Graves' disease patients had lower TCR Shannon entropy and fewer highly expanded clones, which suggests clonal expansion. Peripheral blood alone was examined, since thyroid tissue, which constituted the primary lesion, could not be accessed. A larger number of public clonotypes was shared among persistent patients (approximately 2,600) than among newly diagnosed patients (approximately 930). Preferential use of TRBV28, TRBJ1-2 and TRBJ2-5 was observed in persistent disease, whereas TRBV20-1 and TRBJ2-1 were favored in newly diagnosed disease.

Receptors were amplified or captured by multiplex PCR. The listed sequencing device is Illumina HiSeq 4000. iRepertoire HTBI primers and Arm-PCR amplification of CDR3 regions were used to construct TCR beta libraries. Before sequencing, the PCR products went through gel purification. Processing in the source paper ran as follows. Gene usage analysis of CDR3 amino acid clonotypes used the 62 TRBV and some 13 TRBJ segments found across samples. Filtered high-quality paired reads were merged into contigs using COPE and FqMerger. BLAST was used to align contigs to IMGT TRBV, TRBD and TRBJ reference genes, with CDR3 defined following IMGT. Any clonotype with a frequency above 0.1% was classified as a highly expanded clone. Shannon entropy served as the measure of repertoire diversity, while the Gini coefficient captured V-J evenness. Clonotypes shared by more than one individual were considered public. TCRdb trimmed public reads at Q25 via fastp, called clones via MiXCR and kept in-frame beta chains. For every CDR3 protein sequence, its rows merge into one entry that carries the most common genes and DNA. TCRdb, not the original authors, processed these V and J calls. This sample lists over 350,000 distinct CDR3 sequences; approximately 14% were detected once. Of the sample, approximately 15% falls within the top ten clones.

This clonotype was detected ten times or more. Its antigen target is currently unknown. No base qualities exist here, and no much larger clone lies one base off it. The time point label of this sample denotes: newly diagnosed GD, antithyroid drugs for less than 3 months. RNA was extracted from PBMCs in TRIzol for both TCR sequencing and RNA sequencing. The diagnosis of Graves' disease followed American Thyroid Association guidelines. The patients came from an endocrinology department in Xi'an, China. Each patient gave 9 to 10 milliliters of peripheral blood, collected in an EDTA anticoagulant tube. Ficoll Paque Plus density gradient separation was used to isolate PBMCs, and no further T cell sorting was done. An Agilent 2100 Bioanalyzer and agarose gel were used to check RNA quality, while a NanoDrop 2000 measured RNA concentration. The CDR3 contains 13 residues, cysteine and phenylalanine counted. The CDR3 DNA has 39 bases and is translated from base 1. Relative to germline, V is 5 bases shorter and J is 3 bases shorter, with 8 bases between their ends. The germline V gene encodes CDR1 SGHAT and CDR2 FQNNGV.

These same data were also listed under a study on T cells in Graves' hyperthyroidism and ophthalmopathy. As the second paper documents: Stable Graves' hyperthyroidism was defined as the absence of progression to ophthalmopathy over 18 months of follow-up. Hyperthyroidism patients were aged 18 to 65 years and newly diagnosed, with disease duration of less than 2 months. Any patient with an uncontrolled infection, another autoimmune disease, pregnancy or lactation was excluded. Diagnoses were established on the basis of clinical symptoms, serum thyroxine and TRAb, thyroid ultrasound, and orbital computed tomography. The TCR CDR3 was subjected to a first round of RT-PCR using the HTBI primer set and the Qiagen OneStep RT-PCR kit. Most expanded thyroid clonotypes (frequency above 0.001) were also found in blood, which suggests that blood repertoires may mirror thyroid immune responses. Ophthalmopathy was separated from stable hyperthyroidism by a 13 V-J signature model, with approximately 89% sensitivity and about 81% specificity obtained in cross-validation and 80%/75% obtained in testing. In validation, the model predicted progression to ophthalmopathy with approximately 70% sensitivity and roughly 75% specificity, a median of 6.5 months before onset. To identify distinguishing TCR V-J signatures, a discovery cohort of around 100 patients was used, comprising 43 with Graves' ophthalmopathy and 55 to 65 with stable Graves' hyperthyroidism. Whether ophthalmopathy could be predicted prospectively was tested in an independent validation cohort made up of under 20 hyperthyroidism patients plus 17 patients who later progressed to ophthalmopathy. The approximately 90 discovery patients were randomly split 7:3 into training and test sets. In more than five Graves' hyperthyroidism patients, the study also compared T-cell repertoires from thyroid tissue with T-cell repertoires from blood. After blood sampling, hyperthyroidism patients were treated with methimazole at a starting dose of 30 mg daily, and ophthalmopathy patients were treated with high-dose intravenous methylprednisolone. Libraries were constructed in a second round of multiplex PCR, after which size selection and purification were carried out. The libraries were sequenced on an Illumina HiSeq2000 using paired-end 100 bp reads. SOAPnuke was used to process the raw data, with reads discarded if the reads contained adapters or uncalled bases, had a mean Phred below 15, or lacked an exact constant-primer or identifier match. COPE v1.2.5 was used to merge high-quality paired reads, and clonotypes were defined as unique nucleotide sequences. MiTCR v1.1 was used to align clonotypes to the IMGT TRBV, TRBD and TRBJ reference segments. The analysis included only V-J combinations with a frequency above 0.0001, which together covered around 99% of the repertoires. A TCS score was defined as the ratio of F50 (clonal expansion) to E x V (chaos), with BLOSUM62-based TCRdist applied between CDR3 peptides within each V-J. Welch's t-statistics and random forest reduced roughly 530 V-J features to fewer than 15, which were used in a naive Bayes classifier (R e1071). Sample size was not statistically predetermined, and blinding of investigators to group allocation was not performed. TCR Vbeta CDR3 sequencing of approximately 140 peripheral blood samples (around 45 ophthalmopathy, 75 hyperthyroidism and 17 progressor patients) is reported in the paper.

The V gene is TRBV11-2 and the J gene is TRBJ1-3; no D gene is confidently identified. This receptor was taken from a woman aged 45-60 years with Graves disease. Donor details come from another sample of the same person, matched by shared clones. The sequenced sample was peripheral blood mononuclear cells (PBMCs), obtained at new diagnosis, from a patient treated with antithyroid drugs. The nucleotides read TGTGCCAGCAGCCCTGGGGATGGAAACACCATATATTTT. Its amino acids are CASSPGDGNTIYF.